This T cell receptor (beta chain) was identified in a study of blood T cells in healthy people across ages. The CDR3 extends over 15 amino acids. Trimming took off 1 base at V and 2 bases at J, with 12 bases between the two ends. CDR1 is SGHVS and CDR2 is FNYEAQ in the germline V gene. A second PCR, run for roughly 7 to 11 cycles, used a sample-barcoded 5' primer plus a J-beta primer mix. TCRdb re-derived calls from the 5' RACE reads in MiXCR, one entry per CDR3 protein. The table lists nearly 800,000 distinct CDR3 sequences, 25% of them singletons. This same sample was also taken into another study, of T cells of mothers and their children. Per that study: When mothers and children were related, their normalized repertoire overlap, which was always slightly higher, did not differ significantly from that of unrelated pairs.

The source material was blood. The chain recombines TRBV7-6 with TRBJ2-7, with D possibly TRBD2 on 6 matching bases. The sequence was collected from a boy younger than 18 in good health. The CDR3 loop reads CASSLEQGGPYEQYF. DNA of the CDR3: TGTGCCAGCAGCTTAGAGCAGGGAGGTCCCTACGAGCAGTACTTC.